The T cell receptor (beta chain) described here comes from a study of blood T cell repertoires in COVID-19. Study-wide background: Material from acute and convalescent COVID-19 was sourced from the United States, Italy and Spain.

Looked up from germline, CDR1 is MNHEY and CDR2 is SVGAGI. Trimming at V came to 6 bases and at J to 9 bases, leaving 5 bases not matched to a gene. CDR3 length equals 13 residues. In the authors' workflow: For nucleated cells, counts were estimated from reference gene primer amplification. Sequenced by immunoSEQ multiplex PCR; TCRdb stores in-frame clones only, minus some. The V and J calls and clone size are taken from that table; D and trimming were inferred from the DNA. This sample has about 170,000 clones; approximately 86% occur once, and the top ten carry 2.5% to 4%. The rearrangement uses TRBV6-5 and TRBJ2-3, with TRBD1 matching 11 bases. Sequenced sample: peripheral blood. The sequence was obtained from a man in his 70s with acute or convalescent COVID-19. The chain's CDR3 is CASSLRTGGTQYF. The CDR3 DNA reads as TGTGCCAGCAGCCTGCGGACAGGGGGCACGCAGTATTTT.